This T cell receptor beta chain appears in the sequencing data of a study of T cell responses to AZD1222 COVID-19 vaccine. Study-level findings and limits: Clonal diversity was possibly underestimated; the donors were predominantly white British and more often female. In the spike-specific TCR repertoire, nearly half reportedly target unmutated variant regions. The CD4 TCRs associated with vaccination extended across spike and predominated at 160-218 and 743-854.

Assay used: immunoSEQ multiplex PCR; TCRdb lists only in-frame clones, some missing. The sample contains around 140,000 clones, 92% of which appear only once. Second-dose groups at about 4 or about 12 weeks were pooled. The CDR3 has 18 residues. Germline CDR1 and CDR2: MDHEN and SYDVKM. J lost 1 base, V lost 3 bases, and 12 bases had no gene match. With regard to this clone: Its antigen is not known.

This chain uses TRBV28 with TRBJ1-5, with TRBD1 identical over 7 bases. This clonotype originated in an adult who received the AZD1222 COVID-19 vaccine. The material was peripheral blood, obtained 28 days after the second AZD1222 dose. CDR3 residues: CASSFWPQGGLSNQPQHF. The CDR3 nucleotides are TGTGCCAGCAGTTTCTGGCCCCAGGGGGGGTTGAGCAATCAGCCCCAGCATTTT.